This passage covers 26 T cell receptor beta chains from one sample sequenced in a study of cytotoxic CD8 clonotypes in ibrutinib-treated CLL. Profiled with immunoSEQ multiplex PCR; TCRdb holds only in-frame clones, not every one. Among about 130,000 clones listed, about 85% were seen once. The specimen was PBMCs, collected after 24 months of ibrutinib treatment. The receptors were sampled from a human donor with chronic lymphocytic leukemia.

V and J are TRBV6-4 and TRBJ1-2; no reliable D call. Germline CDR1 and CDR2: MRHNA and SNTAGT. The length of the CDR3 is 11 residues. Trimming left V 0 bases short and J 10 bases short, with 6 bases between. The CDR3 DNA is TGTGCCAGCAGTGACTCGGGGAACTACACCTTC. It specifies CASSDSGNYTF.

The chain joins TRBV4-1 to TRBJ1-1, with D uncertain. The CDR3 runs to 13 residues. Germline-derived CDR1 and CDR2 are MGHRA and YSYEKL. The V gene lost 0 bases and the J gene lost 8 bases, with 10 bases spanning the gap. The CDR3, as DNA: TGCGCCAGCAGCCAAGATTTTGAGCTGGAAGCTTTCTTT. Its translation is CASSQDFELEAFF.

Written as DNA, the CDR3 is TGCGCCAGCAGCTTGGCCGTGGACCCCTATGGCTACACCTTC. This codes for CASSLAVDPYGYTF. J is TRBJ1-2 and V is TRBV5-1; D remains unclear. The CDR3 has 14 residues. V lost 0 bases and J lost 4, with 10 bases in between. Germline CDR1 reads SGHRS; CDR2 reads YFSETQ. The entire variable domain, with the rest obtained from reference TRBV5-1 and TRBJ1-2, is as follows: KAGVTQTPRYLIKTRGQQVTLSCSPISGHRSVSWYQQTPGQGLQFLFEYFSETQRNKGNFPGRFSGRQFSNSRSEMNVSTLELGDSALYLCASSLAVDPYGYTFGSGTRLTVV.

The chain has TRBV2 and TRBJ1-2; TRBD1 is a possible D gene (6 bases). V was clipped by 4 bases and J by 4 bases, with 13 bases between them. CDR3 size: 14 residues. Germline assignment: CDR1 SNHLY and CDR2 FYNNEI. The CDR3 sequence: CASSAGGRSYGYTF. CDR3 sequence (DNA): TGTGCCAGCAGTGCGGGGGGGCGCAGCTATGGCTACACCTTC.

This chain links TRBV7-2 with TRBJ1-2; TRBD1 might be the D (5 bases). The length of the CDR3 is 15 residues. The V and J ends lost 5 bases and 7 bases respectively, with 20 bases between them. Germline loops: CDR1 SGHTA, CDR2 FQGNSA. CDR3: CASSPTLGQGTGYTF. The DNA of the CDR3 is TGTGCCAGCAGCCCAACCCTGGGGCAGGGAACTGGCTACACCTTC.

V is TRBV7-8 and J is TRBJ2-2, with 9 bases that match TRBD2. V shed 5 bases, J shed 5 bases, and the junction held 3 bases outside the gene matches. Per germline, CDR1 SGHVS and CDR2 FQNEAQ. CDR3 length: 14 amino acids. The DNA for the CDR3 is TGTGCCAGCAGCGGCGGGGGGGGAACCGGGGAGCTGTTTTTT. Translated, it gives CASSGGGGTGELFF.

The J gene is TRBJ1-4, the V gene TRBV4-2; the match to TRBD1 covers 7 bases. CDR1 and CDR2 from the germline V gene are LGHNA and YNFKEQ. The CDR3 contains 15 residues. The V and J ends lost 3 bases and 7 bases, in that order; junction bases with no gene match: 8. CDR3 sequence: CASSQSQGEGEKLFF. CDR3 DNA: TGTGCCAGCAGCCAGTCCCAGGGGGAGGGTGAAAAACTGTTTTTT.

J is TRBJ2-5 and V is TRBV10-3, with 7 bases lining up with TRBD1. Germline-derived CDR1 and CDR2 are ENHRY and SYGVKD. With 7 bases clipped from V and 4 bases from J, the junction kept 6 bases outside the gene matches. CDR3 length: 13 residues. The CDR3 reads CAINQGELETQYF. DNA of the CDR3: TGTGCCATCAATCAGGGGGAGTTAGAGACCCAGTACTTC.

V gene TRBV2 combines with J gene TRBJ1-2; D not certain. The CDR3 totals 12 residues. Germline V gene sequence: CDR1 SNHLY, CDR2 FYNNEI. V was pared by 10 bases and J by 2 bases, with 11 bases between. The CDR3 region is CATKGGNYGYTF. DNA for the CDR3: TGTGCCACAAAGGGAGGGAACTATGGCTACACCTTC.

This clone was observed a single time. The chain couples TRBV19 to TRBJ2-7, with 7 bases lining up with TRBD2. This CDR3 is 16 amino acids long. With 5 bases clipped from V and 3 bases from J, the junction kept 13 bases outside the gene matches. CDR1 is LNHDA, CDR2 SQIVND, per germline (reference sequence). The DNA for the CDR3 is TGTGCCAGTAGTTCCCGGGGGGTTTTGACGGGCTACGAGCAGTACTTC. Amino acid sequence: CASSSRGVLTGYEQYF.

The CDR3, as DNA: TGCAGCGCCATGACCCGCGGTGGACTAGCGGACTACAATGAGCAGTTCTTC. Its translation: CSAMTRGGLADYNEQFF. J is TRBJ2-1 and V is TRBV29-1; 10 bases agree with TRBD2. Trimming at V came to 7 bases and at J to 3 bases, leaving 15 bases not matched to a gene. Germline V gene sequence: CDR1 SQVTM, CDR2 ANQGSEA. The CDR3 contains 17 residues.

The DNA for the CDR3 is TGCAGCGTTGGGAAACCGGGACAGGTGAATCGGATTCGGGTGGGCAATGAGCAGTTCTTC. Residues: CSVGKPGQVNRIRVGNEQFF. This chain links TRBV29-1 with TRBJ2-1; 8 bases agree with TRBD1. Germline V gene sequence: CDR1 SQVTM, CDR2 ANQGSEA. The length of the CDR3 is 20 residues. V lost 4 bases, J lost 6 bases, and 26 bases stayed unmatched.

The rearrangement links TRBV6-5 to TRBJ2-7; 8 bases map to TRBD1. Trimming removed 2 bases from V and 3 bases from J; junction bases left unmatched: 6. The CDR3 is 15 amino acids. The germline gives CDR1 MNHEY, CDR2 SVGAGI. CDR3 sequence (DNA): TGTGCCAGCAGTTACGGGACAGGTTTGCTCTACGAGCAGTACTTC. The encoded protein is CASSYGTGLLYEQYF.

The V gene is TRBV19, the J gene TRBJ1-1; D unclear. V was clipped by 4 bases and J by 1 base, with 4 bases between them. Germline CDR1 and CDR2: LNHDA and SQIVND (reference sequence). This CDR3 is 12 amino acids long. The CDR3 sequence is CASSTRNTEAFF. The CDR3 DNA is TGTGCCAGTAGTACCAGGAACACTGAAGCTTTCTTT.

V is TRBV29-1 and J is TRBJ2-1; D is unresolved. The V gene lost 6 bases and the J gene lost 4 bases, with 4 bases spanning the gap. The CDR3 totals 10 residues. Germline V gene sequence: CDR1 SQVTM, CDR2 ANQGSEA. The CDR3 spells CSVEYNEQFF. CDR3 in DNA: TGCAGCGTGGAATACAATGAGCAGTTCTTC.

V and J are TRBV7-6 and TRBJ1-3; TRBD1 might be the D (6 bases). Trimming removed 1 base at V and 0 bases at J, with 10 bases between. The CDR3 loop spans 16 amino acids. CDR1 is SGHVS, CDR2 FNYEAQ, per germline. The CDR3 DNA reads as TGTGCCAGCAGCTTAGGGACAGCCCCCTCTGGAAACACCATATATTTT. Translating gives CASSLGTAPSGNTIYF.

V usage is TRBV7-3 and J usage is TRBJ1-1; D is perhaps TRBD1 (5 bases). Germline V gives CDR1 SGHTA, CDR2 FQGTGA. V was trimmed by 5 bases and J by 2 bases, leaving 15 bases between them. The CDR3 sequence is 15 residues long. CDR3 coding DNA: TGTGCCAGCAGCCGAGGTCCCGGGGGAAACACTGAAGCTTTCTTT. Its translation is CASSRGPGGNTEAFF.

The table lists this clone with a few counts. V and J are TRBV5-1 and TRBJ2-7; D is possibly TRBD1 or TRBD2 (5 bases each). Germline V gene lookup returns CDR1 SGHRS and CDR2 YFSETQ. V dropped 6 bases and J dropped 4 bases, with 20 bases sitting between them. The CDR3 consists of 15 residues. This CDR3 is CASKLEGTGTYEQYF. CDR3 nucleotides: TGCGCCAGCAAACTCGAAGGGACGGGTACTTACGAGCAGTACTTC.

This clone was recorded only once. The chain recombines TRBV29-1 with TRBJ2-7, with TRBD2 matching 7 bases. The germline gives CDR1 SQVTM, CDR2 ANQGSEA. The J segment lost 4 bases and the V segment lost 0 bases, leaving 12 bases of the junction unmatched. The CDR3 has 16 amino acids. The chain's CDR3 is CSVEDTRPAGDYEQYF. In DNA form, the CDR3 reads TGCAGCGTTGAAGATACCCGTCCCGCGGGGGATTACGAGCAGTACTTC.

V usage is TRBV6-5 and J usage is TRBJ1-2, with TRBD1 identical over 7 bases. Germline V gene lookup returns CDR1 MNHEY and CDR2 SVGAGI. J gave up 8 bases and V 5 bases, and 8 bases lay outside the gene matches. CDR3 size: 13 residues. CDR3 sequence reads: CASSLDTGDGYTF. CDR3 DNA sequence: TGTGCCAGCAGTCTAGACACAGGGGACGGCTACACCTTC.

This chain connects TRBV5-6 to TRBJ1-2, with D hard to call. Trimming pared 0 bases from V and 4 bases from J, leaving 7 bases between. The CDR3 loop spans 13 amino acids. The germline gives CDR1 SGHDT, CDR2 YYEEEE. The DNA of the CDR3 is TGTGCCAGCAGCTTGGGGGTCCCCTATGGCTACACCTTC. Translation: CASSLGVPYGYTF.

The chain recombines TRBV10-3 with TRBJ1-6; 7 nucleotides line up with TRBD1. The CDR3 runs 17 residues. The V segment lost 2 bases and the J segment 5 bases; nucleotides outside the gene matches: 9. Germline V gives CDR1 ENHRY, CDR2 SYGVKD. DNA of the CDR3: TGTGCCATCAGTGAGCCCTTGGGACAGTTGGATAATTCACCCCTCCACTTT. It encodes CAISEPLGQLDNSPLHF.

The chain has TRBV4-3 and TRBJ2-6; TRBD2 aligns across 11 bases. V was pared by 3 bases and J by 0 bases, with 7 bases of the junction left unmatched. The CDR3 extends over 19 amino acids. Germline CDR1 LGHNA, CDR2 YSLEER. CDR3 bases: TGCGCCAGCAGCCAGGCCTTAGCGGGGGGGCTCTCTGGGGCCAACGTCCTGACTTTC. Protein sequence: CASSQALAGGLSGANVLTF.

The V and J genes are TRBV15 and TRBJ1-4, with D possibly TRBD1 on 6 matching bases. This CDR3 comprises 19 residues. The germline V gene has CDR1 LNHNV and CDR2 YYDKDF (reference sequence). V gave up 5 bases and J gave up 4 bases, with 26 bases separating them. The CDR3 nucleotides are TGTGCCACCAGCCCCCGGGACGGGACAACCGGGCCCCTTAATGAAAAACTGTTTTTT. Translating gives CATSPRDGTTGPLNEKLFF.

This chain uses TRBV27 with TRBJ2-7; maybe TRBD2 (7 bases). The CDR3 loop spans 15 amino acids. From germline, CDR1 is MNHEY and CDR2 SMNVEV (reference sequence). The V and J ends lost 2 bases and 5 bases respectively, with 16 bases between them. The CDR3 bases are TGTGCCAGCAGTTTAGTTCGGGGGGCGCACCACGAGCAGTACTTC. It yields the protein CASSLVRGAHHEQYF.

The V call is TRBV15, the J call TRBJ2-1; TRBD2 agrees at 9 bases. V was clipped by 0 bases and J by 9 bases; unmatched bases: 9. The CDR3 spans 16 residues. Germline lookup yields CDR1 LNHNV and CDR2 YYDKDF (reference sequence). CDR3 loop: CATSRELGPAGGEQFF. CDR3 DNA: TGTGCCACCAGCAGAGAGCTTGGACCAGCGGGGGGTGAGCAGTTCTTC.